The 16 T cell receptor beta chains below all came from one sample that was sequenced in a study of blood T cells in healthy people across ages. Primed by a sample-barcoded 5' primer and a J-beta primer mix, a second PCR proceeded for 7 to 11 cycles. TCRdb analysed the 5' RACE reads with MiXCR anew, one entry per CDR3 protein. The sample has roughly 1,500,000 distinct CDR3 sequences, approximately 42% seen once. The sequenced material came from blood. These TCRs come from a woman aged 18-29 years in good health.

This chain links TRBV12-3 or TRBV12-4 with TRBJ2-5; 7 nucleotides align to TRBD1. This CDR3 spans 15 amino acids. J was trimmed by 1 base and V by 4 bases; bases with no gene match: 6. CDR3 loop: CASSSGQETQETQYF. CDR3 coding DNA: TGTGCCAGCAGTTCAGGACAGGAGACCCAAGAGACCCAGTACTTC.

This clonotype has more than one count but fewer than ten. J is TRBJ2-4 and V is TRBV20-1; 8 positions match TRBD2. The J call is doubtful: the DNA matches TRBJ2-7 better. Per the germline V gene, CDR1 is DFQATT and CDR2 is SNEGSKA (reference sequence). The CDR3 runs to 15 residues. CDR3 sequence reads: CSARDEVSGNYEQYF. CDR3 nucleotide sequence: TGCAGTGCTAGAGATGAAGTTAGCGGGAACTACGAGCAGTACTTC.

The sample holds a few counts of this clonotype. The chain combines TRBV27 with TRBJ2-3; 9 nucleotides align to TRBD2. Germline values: CDR1 MNHEY, CDR2 SMNVEV (reference sequence). V was pared by 5 bases and J by 7 bases, with 10 bases of the junction left unmatched. The CDR3 loop spans 15 amino acids. This CDR3 reads CASSLSGSFSNTQYF. CDR3 DNA: TGTGCCAGCAGTCTTAGCGGGAGTTTCTCAAATACGCAGTATTTT.

The V and J genes are TRBV9 and TRBJ2-3; 12 bases are a match to TRBD2. After removal of 3 bases from V and 4 bases from J, the junction contained 9 bases not matched to a gene. This CDR3 has 17 residues. Germline V lookup: CDR1 SGDLS, CDR2 YYNGEE. CDR3 bases: TGTGCCAGCAGCGCTACCGGACTAGCGGGAATGGCAGATACGCAGTATTTT. This codes for CASSATGLAGMADTQYF. The entire variable domain, with the rest obtained from reference TRBV9 and TRBJ2-3, is as follows: DSGVTQTPKHLITATGQRVTLRCSPRSGDLSVYWYQQSLDQGLQFLIQYYNGEERAKGNILERFSAQQFPDLHSELNLSSLELGDSALYFCASSATGLAGMADTQYFGPGTRLTVL.

This clonotype appeared a few times. The chain joins TRBV5-5 to TRBJ2-3; maybe TRBD2 (6 bases). Germline V gene lookup returns CDR1 SGHKS and CDR2 YYEKEE (reference sequence). Trimming cost V 1 base and J 4 bases, with 13 bases left between them. CDR3 length: 15 amino acids. The DNA of the CDR3 is TGTGCCAGCAGCTTGCGGGAGCCTGAGTCAGATACGCAGTATTTT. It translates to CASSLREPESDTQYF.

V usage is TRBV12-3 or TRBV12-4 and J usage is TRBJ2-2; 7 bases agree with TRBD1. With V trimmed by 3 bases and J by 5 bases, 6 bases remained unmatched. This CDR3 is 15 amino acids long. Here the CDR3 reads CASSFSDRATGELFF. For the CDR3, the DNA is TGTGCCAGCAGTTTCAGTGACAGGGCGACCGGGGAGCTGTTTTTT.

The chain is built from TRBV29-1 and TRBJ2-5, with 7 bases matching TRBD1. Germline V lookup: CDR1 SQVTM, CDR2 ANQGSEA. With V trimmed by 4 bases and J by 4 bases, 9 bases remained unmatched. This CDR3 comprises 14 residues. CDR3 in DNA: TGCAGCGTTGGCGGCCAGGGGGTCGGAGAGACCCAGTACTTC. Residues: CSVGGQGVGETQYF.

This chain connects TRBV20-1 to TRBJ2-5; TRBD1 matches at 8 bases. The end of the DNA fits TRBJ2-7 better, so the J call may be wrong. Germline CDR1 is DFQATT and CDR2 is SNEGSKA (reference sequence). The CDR3 spans 13 residues. The CDR3 DNA follows: TGCAGTGCCCGACAGGGGAAAAATAGCGAGCAGTACTTC. Its protein product is CSARQGKNSEQYF.

V gene TRBV28 combines with J gene TRBJ2-4; 15 nucleotides line up with TRBD2. Matching the DNA end better, TRBJ2-7 makes the J call doubtful. The CDR3 sequence is 18 residues long. Germline V gene lookup returns CDR1 MDHEN and CDR2 SYDVKM. The DNA of the CDR3 is TGTGCCAGCAGGGAGCCGGGGACTAGCGGGGGGCTGTCTGACGAGCAGTACTTC. Its protein product is CASREPGTSGGLSDEQYF.

V gene TRBV6-5 combines with J gene TRBJ2-4; 8 bases agree with TRBD1. Germline trimming cut 0 bases from V and 0 bases from J; bases unmatched to any gene: 10. CDR1 and CDR2 (germline): MNHEY, SVGAGI. CDR3 length: 19 amino acids. The CDR3 DNA sequence: TGTGCCAGCAGTTACTCACGAGGACAGGGTTTATCAGCCAAAAACATTCAGTACTTC. Protein: CASSYSRGQGLSAKNIQYF.

The V and J genes are TRBV20-1 and TRBJ1-1; D ambiguous. The V end was cut by 3 bases, the J end by 5 bases, with 13 bases between. CDR1 is DFQATT and CDR2 is SNEGSKA in the germline V gene (reference sequence). This CDR3 region has 13 residues. The CDR3 bases are TGCAGTGCTAGGCGTCCGGAGAGTACTGAAGCTTTCTTT. This codes for CSARRPESTEAFF.

There are a few counts of this clonotype. The chain has TRBV20-1 and TRBJ2-1; D might be TRBD2 (5 bases). Germline V gene sequence: CDR1 DFQATT, CDR2 SNEGSKA (reference sequence). CDR3 length: 13 amino acids. The germline V and J ends were trimmed by 6 bases and 8 bases, with 17 bases remaining between them. CDR3 DNA sequence: TGCAGTGCCCCTCAGACCGGGGAATATGAGCAGTTCTTC. It translates to CSAPQTGEYEQFF.

Notes on this clonotype: Without the conserved terminal phenylalanine or tryptophan, this CDR3 likely stems from a read error. Here the CDR3 DNA reads TGTGCCAGCAGTTTGCAAAGCACAGATACGCAGTATTCT. Translated, it gives CASSLQSTDTQYS. The chain carries TRBV6-5 and TRBJ2-3, with D hard to call. Germline V gene data show CDR1 as MNHEY and CDR2 as SVGAGI. The V and J ends lost 4 bases and 0 bases respectively, with 5 bases between them. CDR3 size: 13 residues.

This clonotype was picked up a small number of times. The genes are TRBV5-1 and TRBJ2-3; D is uncertain. The germline V and J ends were trimmed by 4 bases and 7 bases, with 16 bases remaining between them. Germline values: CDR1 SGHRS, CDR2 YFSETQ. This CDR3 spans 14 amino acids. The CDR3 coding sequence is TGCGCCAGCAGCCCCGCTTGGGCTGGATATACGCAGTATTTT. This gives the protein CASSPAWAGYTQYF.

This chain links TRBV20-1 with TRBJ1-2; D is uncertain. CDR1 DFQATT and CDR2 SNEGSKA come from the germline V gene (reference sequence). The ends were cut back, 5 bases at V and 7 bases at J, with 11 bases in the middle. The CDR3 runs to 11 residues. The CDR3 loop is CSADAPGGYTF. As DNA, the CDR3 is TGCAGTGCTGACGCGCCGGGTGGCTACACCTTC.

The rearrangement joins TRBV5-1 to TRBJ2-5, with TRBD2 identical over 9 bases. CDR1 and CDR2 (germline): SGHRS, YFSETQ. The CDR3 is made up of 16 amino acids. The J segment lost 11 bases and the V segment lost 1 base, leaving 15 bases of the junction unmatched. DNA for the CDR3: TGCGCCAGCAGCTTGACGACTAGCGGAGACTACAATGAGCAGTACTTC. It specifies CASSLTTSGDYNEQYF.